These 18 T cell receptor beta chains came from one sample sequenced in a study of regulatory T cells in long-lasting Graves disease. Library construction for TCR beta used iRepertoire HTBI primers and Arm-PCR of CDR3 regions. TCRdb reprocessed the multiplex PCR reads with MiXCR, giving one entry per CDR3 protein. The table lists some 600,000 distinct CDR3 sequences, 15% to 20% of them singletons. Time point meaning: newly diagnosed GD, antithyroid drugs for less than 3 months. There was RNA extracted from PBMCs, and the TCR library was made from it. These data were also reused for a study on T cells in Graves' hyperthyroidism and ophthalmopathy.

This material consisted of peripheral blood mononuclear cells (PBMCs), taken at new diagnosis, from a patient treated with antithyroid drugs. Receptor source: a man aged 18 to 35 with Graves disease.

The sample holds many counts of this clonotype. This rearrangement joins TRBV15 to TRBJ2-7; 9 bases are a match to TRBD1. After removal of 6 bases from V and 3 bases from J, the junction contained 12 bases not matched to a gene. Per the germline V gene, CDR1 is LNHNV and CDR2 is YYDKDF (reference sequence). The CDR3 is 16 amino acids. CDR3 residues: CATSYNRGLQGYEQYF. The CDR3, as DNA: TGTGCCACCAGTTACAACAGGGGGCTCCAGGGCTACGAGCAGTACTTC.

This clonotype was counted at least ten times. The rearrangement links TRBV7-9 to TRBJ2-6, with D possibly TRBD2 on 6 matching bases. Germline assignment: CDR1 SEHNR and CDR2 FQNEAQ (reference sequence). V lost 5 bases, J lost 0 bases, and 20 bases lay in between. The CDR3 runs 19 residues. The CDR3 spells CASSQGAGSPNSGANVLTF. The CDR3 nucleotides read TGTGCCAGCAGCCAAGGGGCGGGGAGTCCGAACTCTGGGGCCAACGTCCTGACTTTC.

In this sample, this clonotype turned up a few times. The junction departs from germline at one end; a sequencing error may be responsible. The chain carries TRBV29-1 and TRBJ1-1; possibly TRBD1 for D (6 bases). This CDR3 has 14 residues. Germline V gene lookup returns CDR1 SQVTM and CDR2 ANQGSEA. The CDR3 reads CSVSGTFMNTGAFF. The CDR3 region has the DNA TGCAGCGTCTCCGGGACATTTATGAACACTGGAGCTTTCTTT.

The sample holds a few counts of this clonotype. This chain connects TRBV15 to TRBJ2-4; the D gene is possibly TRBD2 (5 bases). V lost 5 bases to trimming and J lost 7 bases, with 12 bases between them. Germline CDR1 and CDR2: LNHNV and YYDKDF (reference sequence). The CDR3 totals 13 residues. This CDR3 is CATSGRSGNIQYF. DNA of the CDR3: TGTGCCACCAGCGGCCGGTCGGGGAACATTCAGTACTTC.

The chain links TRBV7-6 to TRBJ2-3, with D possibly TRBD1 on 5 matching bases. The V gene lost 5 bases and the J gene lost 6 bases, with 18 bases spanning the gap. Germline loops: CDR1 SGHVS, CDR2 FNYEAQ. The CDR3 is 15 amino acids. Written as DNA, the CDR3 is TGTGCCAGCAGCCGGCCCCCCGACAGAGAGGATACGCAGTATTTT. Amino acids: CASSRPPDREDTQYF.

This clonotype was found many times. This chain links TRBV7-9 with TRBJ1-4; 10 positions match TRBD1. This CDR3 has 14 amino acids. Unmatched junction bases numbered 3, after V lost 3 bases and J lost 8 bases. The germline CDR1 and CDR2 sequences are SEHNR and FQNEAQ (reference sequence). The CDR3 region is CASSFDRGQEKLFF. CDR3 in DNA: TGTGCCAGCAGCTTTGACAGGGGGCAGGAAAAACTGTTTTTT.

In regard to this clonotype: At one end, the junction sequence differs from germline, possibly due to a read error. V and J are TRBV6-1 and TRBJ1-1; TRBD1 might be the D (5 bases). The length of the CDR3 is 12 residues. CDR1 MNHNS and CDR2 SASEGT come from the germline V gene. CDR3 region: CTSVSGRDGAFF. The CDR3 bases are TGTACCAGCGTCTCAGGCCGGGACGGGGCTTTCTTT.

This clonotype was picked up many times. This chain connects TRBV7-9 to TRBJ2-1; 12 nucleotides align to TRBD2. The J call may be wrong; the DNA end is better matched by TRBJ2-5. Germline V CDR1 and CDR2: SEHNR, FQNEAQ (reference sequence). The CDR3 length is 15 residues. This CDR3 reads CASSETSGRSKTQYF. The CDR3 nucleotides read TGTGCCAGCAGCGAGACTAGCGGGAGATCGAAGACCCAGTACTTC.

This clonotype was counted at least ten times. The chain is built from TRBV6-1 and TRBJ1-1; D not certain. The V gene lost 5 bases and the J gene lost 2 bases, with 15 bases spanning the gap. Germline V gene data show CDR1 as MNHNS and CDR2 as SASEGT. The CDR3 contains 15 residues. This CDR3 reads CASSTRQGTNTEAFF. In DNA form, the CDR3 reads TGTGCCAGCAGTACCCGTCAAGGTACAAACACTGAAGCTTTCTTT.

In its sample, this clonotype was seen many times. In DNA form, the CDR3 reads TGCGCCAGCAGTGAAGACATCTCCTACGAGCAGTACTTC. It encodes CASSEDISYEQYF. This chain connects TRBV10-2 to TRBJ2-7; D not resolved. CDR3 size: 13 residues. Between the trimmed V and J ends, which lost 3 bases and 0 bases, there was a span of 6 bases. Germline V lookup: CDR1 WSHSY, CDR2 SAAADI.

This clonotype has a count of ten or more. The gene calls are TRBV3-1 and TRBJ2-7, with TRBD2 as a possible D gene (5 bases). This CDR3 has 15 amino acids. CDR1 and CDR2 from the germline V gene are LGHDT and YNNKEL (reference sequence). V was pared by 4 bases and J by 4 bases, with 17 bases between. The CDR3 loop reads CASSPLQSGRYEQYF. CDR3 nucleotide sequence: TGTGCCAGCAGCCCCCTACAGTCGGGAAGGTACGAGCAGTACTTC.

In its sample, this clonotype was seen a few times. CDR3 in DNA: TGTGCCAGCAGTACCCTAGCGGGTCCGGTCTACGAGCAGTACTTC. Its translation is CASSTLAGPVYEQYF. V usage is TRBV6-1 and J usage is TRBJ2-7; 8 bases match TRBD2. CDR1 MNHNS and CDR2 SASEGT come from the germline V gene. V was pared by 5 bases and J by 3 bases, with 9 bases of the junction left unmatched. This CDR3 is 15 amino acids long.

The J gene is TRBJ2-7, the V gene TRBV7-9; no firm D call. Trimming left V 3 bases short and J 0 bases short, with 6 bases between. This CDR3 region has 13 residues. Germline V gene sequence: CDR1 SEHNR, CDR2 FQNEAQ (reference sequence). The CDR3, as DNA: TGTGCCAGCAGCTTTATCCACTCCTACGAGCAGTACTTC. It encodes CASSFIHSYEQYF.

J is TRBJ2-3 and V is TRBV29-1, with 8 bases fitting TRBD2. The CDR3 sequence is 14 residues long. CDR1 and CDR2 from the germline V gene are SQVTM and ANQGSEA. V trimming: 3 bases; J trimming: 6 bases; junction bases outside the gene matches: 8. The CDR3 is CSVDFSGGWDTQYF. CDR3 in DNA: TGCAGCGTTGACTTCTCGGGGGGGTGGGATACGCAGTATTTT.

This clonotype has ten or more counts. The gene calls are TRBV2 and TRBJ1-1, with TRBD1 matching 9 bases. Germline loops: CDR1 SNHLY, CDR2 FYNNEI. J was trimmed by 0 bases and V by 4 bases; bases with no gene match: 0. The length of the CDR3 is 14 residues. The CDR3 nucleotides read TGTGCCAGCAGTGGACAGGGGGTGAACACTGAAGCTTTCTTT. Translation: CASSGQGVNTEAFF.

This clonotype has at least ten counts. Here the CDR3 DNA reads TGTGCCAGCAGCCCACAGGGGGACGGGGAGACCCAGTACTTC. Its translation: CASSPQGDGETQYF. The chain links TRBV7-8 to TRBJ2-5; the match to TRBD1 covers 8 bases. Germline V gene lookup returns CDR1 SGHVS and CDR2 FQNEAQ. The J segment lost 5 bases and the V segment lost 5 bases, leaving 7 bases of the junction unmatched. The CDR3 has 14 residues.

This clonotype occurred many times. J is TRBJ1-2 and V is TRBV28; 7 nucleotides line up with TRBD1. CDR3 length: 15 amino acids. V lost 6 bases, J lost 4 bases, and 11 bases stayed unmatched. The germline CDR1 and CDR2 sequences are MDHEN and SYDVKM. CDR3 DNA: TGTGCCAGCAGCCGTTCAGGGGGATCTCTCTATGGCTACACCTTC. This translates into CASSRSGGSLYGYTF.

The chain has TRBV19 and TRBJ2-1; maybe TRBD2 (6 bases). Trimming cost V 4 bases and J 2 bases, with 18 bases left between them. This CDR3 region has 17 residues. Germline loops: CDR1 LNHDA, CDR2 SQIVND (reference sequence). The CDR3 region has the DNA TGTGCCAGTAGTAGTTCCCTAGGGGCGGGACCCTACAATGAGCAGTTCTTC. Protein product: CASSSSLGAGPYNEQFF. Variable domain in full (rest from reference TRBV19 and TRBJ2-1): DGGITQSPKYLFRKEGQNVTLSCEQNLNHDAMYWYRQDPGQGLRLIYYSQIVNDFQKGDIAEGYSVSREKKESFPLTVTSAQKNPTAFYLCASSSSLGAGPYNEQFFGPGTRLTVL.